A single sample gave rise to the 27 T cell receptor beta chains below, sequenced in a study of blood T cells in healthy people across ages. Through a sample-barcoded 5' primer and a J-beta primer mix, a second PCR was run for roughly 7 to 11 cycles. One entry per CDR3 protein results from TCRdb running MiXCR on the 5' RACE reads. Seen here are around 1,000,000 distinct CDR3 sequences, roughly two fifths observed once, and the top ten hold over 10%. The sample consisted of blood. All receptors derive from a man aged 18 to 35 in good health.

The genes are TRBV2 and TRBJ1-1; D possibly corresponds to TRBD1 (6 bases). The CDR3 length is 12 residues. The germline V and J ends were trimmed by 6 bases and 4 bases, with 9 bases remaining between them. Per the germline V gene, CDR1 is SNHLY and CDR2 is FYNNEI. Here the CDR3 DNA reads TGTGCCAGCAGGGAACAGGGCACTGAAGCTTTCTTT. Protein sequence: CASREQGTEAFF. The complete variable domain, with remaining parts taken from reference TRBV2 and TRBJ1-1, reads EPEVTQTPSHQVTQMGQEVILRCVPISNHLYFYWYRQILGQKVEFLVSFYNNEISEKSEIFDDQFSVERPDGSNFTLKIRSTKLEDSAMYFCASREQGTEAFFGQGTRLTVV.

CDR3 loop: CASSTLGGLENTQYF. The CDR3, as DNA: TGTGCCAGCAGTACCCTCGGCGGTCTGGAGAATACGCAGTATTTT. V and J are TRBV6-2 or TRBV6-3 and TRBJ2-3, with D hard to call. The V gene's germline CDR1 is MNHEY and CDR2 SVGEGT. Trimming removed 5 bases from V and 7 bases from J, with 19 bases in between. The CDR3 spans 15 residues.

This clonotype was observed a few times. The CDR3 sequence is CASSRTGIAEAFF. CDR3 coding DNA: TGTGCCAGCTCACGTACAGGGATCGCTGAAGCTTTCTTT. The genes are TRBV18 and TRBJ1-1, with D maybe TRBD1 (6 bases). V lost 4 bases, J lost 6 bases, and 12 bases lay in between. CDR1 is KGHSH and CDR2 is LQKENI in the germline V gene. This CDR3 has 13 amino acids.

With regard to this clonotype: The junction differs from germline at one of its ends, possibly a read error. The chain uses TRBV6-6 and TRBJ1-1; a weak D match, TRBD1 (5 bases). The CDR3 runs to 16 residues. Germline assignment: CDR1 MNHNY and CDR2 SVGAGI (reference sequence). The CDR3 bases are TGTGCCAGCAGCCACCCGGGACGGGGGACGAACACTAAAGCTTTCTTT. Amino acids: CASSHPGRGTNTKAFF.

This clonotype was seen at least ten times. This rearrangement joins TRBV2 to TRBJ1-2; no firm D call. Per germline, CDR1 SNHLY and CDR2 FYNNEI. Deletions cut 0 bases from V and 8 bases from J, with 4 bases between. This CDR3 region has 11 residues. CDR3 DNA: TGTGCCAGCAGTGAAGCGAGGGGCTACACCTTC. It is translated as CASSEARGYTF.

The chain joins TRBV4-3 to TRBJ2-2; D not resolved. This CDR3 is 14 amino acids long. Germline lookup yields CDR1 LGHNA and CDR2 YSLEER. With 0 bases removed from V and 7 bases from J, the gap between germline ends came to 9 bases. The CDR3 coding sequence is TGCGCCAGCAGCCAAGATGGTTTTCTCGGGGAGCTGTTTTTT. Translated, it gives CASSQDGFLGELFF.

The chain carries TRBV4-3 and TRBJ2-1; TRBD2 matches at 8 bases. Matching the DNA end better, TRBJ2-7 makes the J call doubtful. The CDR3 spans 17 residues. Germline V gene lookup returns CDR1 LGHNA and CDR2 YSLEER. CDR3 loop: CASSQDQASGSYNEQYF. CDR3 DNA: TGCGCCAGCAGCCAAGATCAAGCTAGCGGGTCCTACAATGAGCAGTACTTC.

This clonotype was counted at least ten times. The J gene is TRBJ1-1, the V gene TRBV10-3, with a weak D call TRBD1 (5 bases). The length of the CDR3 is 12 residues. Germline V gene sequence: CDR1 ENHRY, CDR2 SYGVKD. The CDR3 is CSVQGMNTEAFF. CDR3 nucleotides: TGTTCGGTCCAGGGAATGAACACTGAAGCTTTCTTT.

The J gene is TRBJ1-1, the V gene TRBV10-3; 8 positions agree with TRBD1. The CDR3 consists of 15 residues. V dropped 6 bases and J dropped 3; count of bases not matched to a gene: 9. Germline lookup yields CDR1 ENHRY and CDR2 SYGVKD. CDR3 coding DNA: TGTGCCATCAGCGCCTCGACAGGGGAGTACACTGAAGCTTTCTTT. Amino acids: CAISASTGEYTEAFF.

The sample holds a few counts of this clonotype. The gene calls are TRBV12-3 or TRBV12-4 and TRBJ1-1; D gene uncertain. This CDR3 spans 13 amino acids. Trimming took off 4 bases at V and 1 base at J, with 7 bases between the two ends. DNA of the CDR3: TGTGCCAGCAGTTGTCTGGGGAACACTGAAGCTTTCTTT. The encoded protein is CASSCLGNTEAFF.

As regards this clonotype: At one of its ends the junction is not consistent with the germline gene, which may arise from a read error. This chain links TRBV27 with TRBJ2-5, with TRBD2 matching 9 bases. The CDR3 covers 15 residues. Germline V lookup: CDR1 MNHEY, CDR2 SMNVEV (reference sequence). CDR3 residues: CASNLAGATQETQYF. CDR3 nucleotide sequence: TGTGCCAGCAATTTAGCGGGGGCCACCCAAGAGACCCAGTACTTC.

Remarks on this clonotype: This may stem from a read error, because a much larger clone lies one nucleotide away. The rearrangement joins TRBV5-6 to TRBJ2-3; D might be TRBD2 (5 bases). V lost 3 bases and J lost 7, with 21 bases in between. Germline lookup yields CDR1 SGHDT and CDR2 YYEEEE. The CDR3 sequence is 16 residues long. The CDR3 DNA sequence: TGTGCCAGCAGCTCGACCGTGGAGGCCCGCAGCAATACGCAGTATTTT. As protein: CASSSTVEARSNTQYF.

Worth noting for this clonotype: Germline is not matched at one junction end, which may reflect a read error. This chain joins TRBV4-1 and TRBJ2-4, with D possibly TRBD2 on 5 matching bases. Germline CDR1 is MGHRA and CDR2 is YSYEKL. The CDR3 runs to 15 residues. The CDR3 DNA sequence: TGCACCAGCAGCCAAGTGGCTAGCTCATACAATGAGCAGTACTTC. Amino acids: CTSSQVASSYNEQYF.

The chain uses TRBV12-3 or TRBV12-4 and TRBJ2-2; D unresolved. V was pared by 6 bases and J by 2 bases, with 10 bases between. This CDR3 region has 14 residues. CDR3 amino acids: CASSPHINTGELFF. Written as DNA, the CDR3 is TGTGCCAGCAGCCCACACATAAACACCGGGGAGCTGTTTTTT.

This clonotype occurred a few times. In DNA form, the CDR3 reads TGTGCCAGCAGCTCCGGGGGAGGGATCTATGGCTACACCTTC. It translates to CASSSGGGIYGYTF. The chain combines TRBV5-5 with TRBJ1-2; the D gene is possibly TRBD1 (5 bases). This CDR3 contains 14 residues. Germline CDR1 SGHKS, CDR2 YYEKEE (reference sequence). Trimming removed 3 bases from V and 4 bases from J, with 13 bases in between.

The table lists this clonotype with a few counts. The chain links TRBV6-6 to TRBJ1-1; D ambiguous. Germline CDR1 and CDR2: MNHNY and SVGAGI (reference sequence). V was shortened by 0 bases and J by 1 base, with 9 bases between the two germline ends. The CDR3 runs to 15 residues. CDR3 sequence reads: CASSYSMRQNTEAFF. The DNA for the CDR3 is TGTGCCAGCAGTTACTCGATGAGACAGAACACTGAAGCTTTCTTT.

This chain connects TRBV5-1 to TRBJ1-1, with unresolved D. V dropped 4 bases and J dropped 1 base, with 11 bases sitting between them. This CDR3 spans 14 amino acids. Germline values: CDR1 SGHRS, CDR2 YFSETQ. The CDR3 coding sequence is TGCGCCAGCAGCGCCTTGCGACCGAACACTGAAGCTTTCTTT. It translates to CASSALRPNTEAFF.

The chain is built from TRBV2 and TRBJ2-3, with a weak D call TRBD2 (6 bases). Germline V gene data show CDR1 as SNHLY and CDR2 as FYNNEI. CDR3 length equals 14 residues. Between the trimmed V and J ends, which lost 10 bases and 2 bases, there was a span of 16 bases. CDR3 sequence: CAKTKAGITDTQYF. The CDR3 region has the DNA TGTGCCAAGACGAAGGCGGGGATCACAGATACGCAGTATTTT.

J is TRBJ2-1 and V is TRBV5-1; the D is unclear. Germline V gene sequence: CDR1 SGHRS, CDR2 YFSETQ. V lost 2 bases, J lost 8 bases, and 14 bases lay in between. CDR3 size: 14 residues. CDR3 nucleotides: TGCGCCAGCAGCTTAACTCCTACCCAGGATGAGCAGTTCTTC. Protein sequence: CASSLTPTQDEQFF.

The chain links TRBV20-1 to TRBJ1-5; D perhaps matches TRBD1 (5 bases). The CDR3 sequence is 12 residues long. Germline CDR1 is DFQATT and CDR2 is SNEGSKA (reference sequence). Between the trimmed V and J ends, which lost 5 bases and 3 bases, there was a span of 8 bases. In nucleotides, the CDR3 is TGCAGTGCTCGACAGCCCAATCAGCCCCAGCATTTT. It is translated as CSARQPNQPQHF.

Points on this clonotype: A clone one base away is much larger, so this may be a read error. The rearrangement uses TRBV29-1 and TRBJ2-7, with D possibly being TRBD1 (5 bases). CDR3 length: 10 residues. CDR1 is SQVTM, CDR2 ANQGSEA, per germline. Trimming removed 8 bases from V and 9 bases from J, with 14 bases in between. CDR3 sequence (DNA): TGCAGCTCCGCAGACAGTGGGCAGTACTTC. This encodes CSSADSGQYF.

The V call is TRBV6-5, the J call TRBJ1-1, with TRBD1 as a possible D gene (5 bases). The CDR3 consists of 14 residues. Looked up from germline, CDR1 is MNHEY and CDR2 is SVGAGI. The ends were cut back, 7 bases at V and 7 bases at J, with 19 bases in the middle. This CDR3 is CASTLQWGGREAFF. CDR3 nucleotide sequence: TGTGCCAGCACCTTACAGTGGGGGGGACGTGAAGCTTTCTTT.

The chain has TRBV6-5 and TRBJ1-4, with 10 nucleotides matching TRBD1. The V gene end was trimmed by 5 bases and the J gene end by 11 bases; junction bases not matched to a gene: 8. From germline, CDR1 is MNHEY and CDR2 SVGAGI. CDR3 size: 14 residues. The CDR3 spells CASSERTGGGKLFF. In DNA, the CDR3 is TGTGCCAGCAGTGAGAGGACAGGGGGGGGGAAACTGTTTTTT.

The V and J genes are TRBV27 and TRBJ1-2, with D possibly TRBD1 on 5 matching bases. Germline V gives CDR1 MNHEY, CDR2 SMNVEV (reference sequence). The CDR3 runs to 21 residues. V was cut by 0 bases and J by 0 bases, with 26 bases left in between. CDR3 DNA sequence: TGTGCCAGCAGTTTATCTGCGTTGACTCGGGACGGGTTACATCCTAACTATGGCTACACCTTC. Translation: CASSLSALTRDGLHPNYGYTF.

This clonotype was counted many times. The CDR3 here is CASSRTGGSYEQYF. The DNA for the CDR3 is TGTGCCAGCAGTCGGACAGGGGGTTCCTACGAGCAGTACTTC. This chain joins TRBV27 and TRBJ2-7; 10 bases align to TRBD1. The CDR3 sequence is 14 residues long. The germline CDR1 and CDR2 sequences are MNHEY and SMNVEV (reference sequence). V trimming: 5 bases; J trimming: 1 base; junction bases outside the gene matches: 2.

This clonotype was observed many times. The chain couples TRBV4-2 to TRBJ2-4; D unclear. The CDR3 consists of 16 residues. CDR1 and CDR2 (germline): LGHNA, YNFKEQ. The V end was cut by 1 base, the J end by 6 bases, with 16 bases between. For the CDR3, the DNA is TGTGCCAGCAGCCAAGTCTATCCAGGCGACGGAAACATTCAGTACTTC. This gives the protein CASSQVYPGDGNIQYF.

The rearrangement uses TRBV3-1 and TRBJ1-5; D not certain. Trimming shortened V by 1 base and J by 6 bases, and 13 bases separated the two germline ends. This CDR3 region has 15 residues. The germline V gene has CDR1 LGHDT and CDR2 YNNKEL (reference sequence). CDR3 sequence reads: CASSQVLGEGQPQHF. DNA for the CDR3: TGTGCCAGCAGCCAAGTGTTGGGAGAAGGTCAGCCCCAGCATTTT.